This T cell receptor beta chain appears in the sequencing data of a study of T cell responses to AZD1222 COVID-19 vaccine. CDR1 and CDR2 (germline): LNHDA, SQIVND (reference sequence). Trimming pared 4 bases from V and 0 bases from J, leaving 13 bases between. This CDR3 is 16 amino acids long. TCRdb's copy holds only in-frame clones and misses some; the assay was immunoSEQ multiplex PCR. The data contain over 110,000 clones, roughly 90% of them singletons. This specimen was peripheral blood, taken 28 days after the second AZD1222 dose. This TCR came from an adult who received the AZD1222 COVID-19 vaccine. The chain has TRBV19 and TRBJ2-4; tentative D call: TRBD2 (5 bases). DNA of the CDR3: TGTGCCAGTAGTAGGGGAGAGACCCTAGCCAAAAACATTCAGTACTTC. This encodes CASSRGETLAKNIQYF.